This TCR beta chain was obtained from a study of cytomegalovirus exposure and HLA in healthy donors. The donors were members of the validation cohort comprising over 90 subjects, separate from the roughly 650-subject first cohort. Sequenced by immunoSEQ multiplex PCR; TCRdb stores in-frame clones only, minus some. Among 82,000 or so clones listed, 85% to 95% were seen once. On this clone: What it binds is not known.

Study-level results: Cytomegalovirus-associated status was assigned to approximately 160 TCR beta chains.

CDR1 GTSNPN and CDR2 SVGIG come from the germline V gene (reference sequence). CDR3 size: 14 residues. The ends were cut back, 4 bases at V and 4 bases at J, with 14 bases in the middle. The genes are TRBV30 and TRBJ1-5; D is perhaps TRBD1 (6 bases). Material for sequencing was PBMCs. The sequence was obtained from a man aged 18 to 29 in good health and CMV-seronegative. CDR3: CAWKPGTLNQPQHF. The CDR3 region has the DNA TGTGCCTGGAAGCCGGGGACACTTAATCAGCCCCAGCATTTT.